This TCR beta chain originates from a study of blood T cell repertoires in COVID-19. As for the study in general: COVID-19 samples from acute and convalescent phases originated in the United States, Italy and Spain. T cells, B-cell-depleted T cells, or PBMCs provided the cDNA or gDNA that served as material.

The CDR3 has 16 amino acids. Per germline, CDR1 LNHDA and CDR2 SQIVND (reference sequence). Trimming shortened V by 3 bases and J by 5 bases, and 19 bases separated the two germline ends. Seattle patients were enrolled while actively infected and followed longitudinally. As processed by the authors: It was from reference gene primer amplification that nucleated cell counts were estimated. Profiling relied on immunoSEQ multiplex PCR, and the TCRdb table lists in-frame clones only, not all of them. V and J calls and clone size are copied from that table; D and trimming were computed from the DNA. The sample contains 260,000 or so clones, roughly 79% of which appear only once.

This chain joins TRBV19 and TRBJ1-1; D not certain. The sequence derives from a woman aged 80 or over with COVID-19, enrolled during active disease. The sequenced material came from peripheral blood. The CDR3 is CASSIRQYTGKTEAFF. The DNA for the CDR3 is TGTGCCAGTAGTATCCGACAATACACCGGGAAGACTGAAGCTTTCTTT.